One and the same sample provided the 19 T cell receptor beta chains below, sequenced in a study of T cells after yellow fever vaccination (dated by TCRdb to about 2019). This specimen's treatment or condition label, interpreted: live attenuated yellow fever vaccine strain. Library creation used 5' RACE. The sequencer listed for this sample is Illumina NovaSeq 6000. Clones were called with MiXCR by TCRdb after fastp trimmed the public reads at Q25, and only in-frame beta chains were retained. All rows with the same CDR3 protein become a single entry with the most common DNA and genes. For this sample there are 250,000 or so distinct CDR3 sequences; approximately 3.6% appear just once. The top ten constitute under 20% of the sample. The sample was PBMCs, taken 15 days after the yellow fever booster vaccination. The source is a man younger than 35 who received the YFV17D yellow fever vaccine.

In this sample, this clonotype turned up many times. The chain combines TRBV19 with TRBJ2-2; D gene unclear. Trimming cost V 4 bases and J 6 bases, with 15 bases left between them. Germline CDR1 and CDR2: LNHDA and SQIVND (reference sequence). The CDR3 totals 15 residues. DNA of the CDR3: TGTGCCAGTAGTAGGGCCCCCTCGGGCTCCGGGGAGCTGTTTTTT. Its translation: CASSRAPSGSGELFF.

In this sample, this clonotype turned up many times. This sequence joins TRBV20-1 and TRBJ2-3, with D possibly TRBD2 on 6 matching bases. Per the germline V gene, CDR1 is DFQATT and CDR2 is SNEGSKA (reference sequence). The CDR3 runs 15 residues. Between the trimmed V and J ends, which lost 8 bases and 6 bases, there was a span of 24 bases. Here the CDR3 reads CSSQKGTPREDTQYF. The CDR3 nucleotides read TGCAGTTCGCAGAAAGGGACTCCCCGGGAGGATACGCAGTATTTT.

This clonotype was found many times. This rearrangement joins TRBV5-1 to TRBJ1-4; D gene ambiguous. V was shortened by 0 bases and J by 5 bases, with 11 bases between the two germline ends. Germline CDR1 is SGHRS and CDR2 is YFSETQ. CDR3 length: 15 amino acids. The CDR3 sequence: CASSLAAGENEKLFF. The CDR3 DNA reads TGCGCCAGCAGCTTGGCCGCGGGCGAAAATGAAAAACTGTTTTTT.

This clonotype was found many times. The chain carries TRBV11-2 and TRBJ1-4, with D uncertain. Trimming took 1 base from V and 7 from J, leaving 13 bases between them. This CDR3 has 15 residues. Germline CDR1 and CDR2: SGHAT and FQNNGV. DNA for the CDR3: TGTGCCAGCAGCTTAGGGCCAGGCCTCGCTGAAAAACTGTTTTTT. It is translated as CASSLGPGLAEKLFF.

In its sample, this clonotype was seen many times. The gene calls are TRBV24-1 and TRBJ1-1; weak D call: TRBD1 (6 bases). V was clipped by 9 bases and J by 7 bases, with 17 bases between them. Looked up from germline, CDR1 is KGHDR and CDR2 is SFDVKD. This CDR3 has 13 residues. Here the CDR3 DNA reads TGTGCCACCCGCGGACAGATGAACGGTGAAGCTTTCTTT. This sequence encodes CATRGQMNGEAFF.

This clonotype was picked up many times. The genes are TRBV4-3 and TRBJ2-7; D perhaps matches TRBD1 (6 bases). Looked up from germline, CDR1 is LGHNA and CDR2 is YSLEER. The germline V and J ends were trimmed by 1 base and 1 base, with 14 bases remaining between them. The CDR3 contains 16 residues. This chain's CDR3 is CASSQAGTGKSYEQYF. CDR3 in DNA: TGCGCCAGCAGCCAAGCGGGTACAGGGAAGTCCTACGAGCAGTACTTC.

This rearrangement joins TRBV12-3 or TRBV12-4 to TRBJ2-4; D not certain. V was clipped by 5 bases and J by 0 bases, with 8 bases between them. This CDR3 spans 14 amino acids. Here the CDR3 reads CASSPDGAKNIQYF. In DNA form, the CDR3 reads TGTGCCAGCAGTCCCGACGGAGCCAAAAACATTCAGTACTTC.

This clonotype was counted at least ten times. The V and J genes are TRBV7-6 and TRBJ2-1; 7 positions match TRBD2. CDR1 and CDR2 from the germline V gene are SGHVS and FNYEAQ. The CDR3 length is 15 residues. J gave up 7 bases and V 5 bases, and 11 bases lay outside the gene matches. The CDR3 is CASSGGTTGLNEQFF. The CDR3 nucleotides are TGTGCCAGCAGCGGAGGGACTACAGGCCTAAATGAGCAGTTCTTC.

This clonotype was observed at least ten times. The chain combines TRBV20-1 with TRBJ1-3; no firm D call. V was clipped by 5 bases and J by 2 bases, with 13 bases between them. The germline V gene has CDR1 DFQATT and CDR2 SNEGSKA (reference sequence). The CDR3 runs to 14 residues. Here the CDR3 reads CSAPRTGTGNTIYF. The CDR3 DNA reads TGCAGTGCTCCTCGGACGGGTACTGGAAACACCATATATTTT.

This clonotype was detected a few times. This chain connects TRBV28 to TRBJ2-7; 7 bases line up with TRBD1. V was pared by 8 bases and J by 2 bases, with 9 bases of the junction left unmatched. The CDR3 totals 14 residues. In germline, CDR1 is MDHEN, CDR2 SYDVKM. CDR3 in amino acids: CASQGQTGPYEQYV. In DNA form, the CDR3 reads TGTGCCAGCCAGGGACAGACCGGACCCTACGAGCAGTACGTC.

This clonotype was recorded at least ten times. The V gene is TRBV20-1, the J gene TRBJ2-3; D call uncertain. V was pared by 1 base and J by 1 base, with 9 bases between. The germline CDR1 and CDR2 sequences are DFQATT and SNEGSKA (reference sequence). The CDR3 spans 14 residues. The DNA of the CDR3 is TGCAGTGCTAGAGGCCCCTTCGGCACAGATACGCAGTATTTT. The encoded protein is CSARGPFGTDTQYF.

This clonotype was found many times. The genes are TRBV10-3 and TRBJ2-6; no definite D call. Trimming shortened V by 2 bases and J by 0 bases, and 11 bases separated the two germline ends. The CDR3 loop spans 17 amino acids. Germline CDR1 ENHRY, CDR2 SYGVKD. The CDR3 nucleotides are TGTGCCATCAGTGAGATTCGACGGATCTCTGGGGCCAACGTCCTGACTTTC. Amino acid sequence: CAISEIRRISGANVLTF.

There are many counts of this clonotype. The chain joins TRBV5-1 to TRBJ1-6; no definite D call. Germline CDR1 SGHRS, CDR2 YFSETQ. The CDR3 is 15 residues long. Trimming removed 4 bases from V and 3 bases from J, with 11 bases in between. In DNA, the CDR3 is TGCGCCAGCAGCCGGGCCTTCGACTATAATTCACCCCTCCACTTT. Translation: CASSRAFDYNSPLHF.

This clonotype was seen ten or more times. The genes are TRBV7-9 and TRBJ2-6; D remains ambiguous. From germline, CDR1 is SEHNR and CDR2 FQNEAQ (reference sequence). The CDR3 is made up of 15 amino acids. V dropped 0 bases and J dropped 1 base, with 4 bases sitting between them. The CDR3 here is CASSLAGSGANVLTF. The CDR3 bases are TGTGCCAGCAGCTTAGCGGGATCTGGGGCCAACGTCCTGACTTTC.

This clonotype came up many times. V usage is TRBV4-1 and J usage is TRBJ1-5; D gene unclear. This CDR3 has 17 residues. Trimming cost V 5 bases and J 2 bases, with 19 bases left between them. Germline assignment: CDR1 MGHRA and CDR2 YSYEKL. Here the CDR3 DNA reads TGCGCCAGCAGCGTACGGCTCGTGGGCCCGGGCAATCAGCCCCAGCATTTT. Amino acid sequence: CASSVRLVGPGNQPQHF.

Many counts were recorded for this clonotype. V gene TRBV5-1 combines with J gene TRBJ2-4; 7 bases are a match to TRBD1. This CDR3 comprises 16 residues. CDR1 SGHRS and CDR2 YFSETQ come from the germline V gene. Unmatched junction bases numbered 8, after V lost 4 bases and J lost 1 base. The DNA for the CDR3 is TGCGCCAGCAGCAGATTGGAACAGGGGGCCAAAAACATTCAGTACTTC. Translating it yields CASSRLEQGAKNIQYF.

This clonotype was observed many times. V and J are TRBV20-1 and TRBJ2-5, with D maybe TRBD2 (6 bases). Germline assignment: CDR1 DFQATT and CDR2 SNEGSKA (reference sequence). The V and J ends lost 0 bases and 5 bases respectively, with 16 bases between them. The CDR3 sequence is 15 residues long. This chain's CDR3 is CSARERGLSGETQYF. Written as DNA, the CDR3 is TGCAGTGCTAGAGAGCGGGGTCTGTCTGGCGAGACCCAGTACTTC.

In this sample, this clonotype turned up many times. This chain uses TRBV4-3 with TRBJ2-4; a weak D match, TRBD2 (6 bases). The CDR3 spans 20 residues. V gave up 4 bases and J gave up 0 bases, with 25 bases separating them. The germline V gene has CDR1 LGHNA and CDR2 YSLEER. The CDR3 region is CASSPPGGRYRPIAKNIQYF. CDR3 sequence (DNA): TGCGCCAGCAGCCCCCCCGGGGGTCGATACCGTCCTATAGCCAAAAACATTCAGTACTTC.

This clonotype came up many times. This sequence joins TRBV7-2 and TRBJ2-7, with no clear D. V lost 4 bases to trimming and J lost 5 bases, with 12 bases between them. The CDR3 is 13 amino acids. Germline CDR1 and CDR2: SGHTA and FQGNSA. The CDR3 is CASSSSIINEQYF. The CDR3 DNA reads as TGTGCCAGCAGCTCGAGCATTATCAACGAGCAGTACTTC.